Shown below are 18 T cell receptor beta chains from a single sample sequenced in a study of resident and recirculating memory T cells in vitiligo. TCRdb keeps only in-frame clones here, not all; method: immunoSEQ multiplex PCR. The repertoire holds 70,000 or so clones, with 91% as singletons. The sequencing sample was made of blood. All receptors come from a male donor with vitiligo.

This chain uses TRBV4-1 with TRBJ1-1, with TRBD1 matching over 7 bases. J lost 1 base, V lost 1 base, and 3 bases had no gene match. The CDR3 is made up of 15 amino acids. Germline V gene data show CDR1 as MGHRA and CDR2 as YSYEKL. Here the CDR3 reads CASSQGRQGNTEAFF. The CDR3 bases are TGCGCCAGCAGCCAAGGCCGACAGGGGAACACTGAAGCTTTCTTT.

A single count supports this clone. V gene TRBV29-1 combines with J gene TRBJ2-3; 7 nucleotides line up with TRBD1. This CDR3 has 15 amino acids. The junction had 13 bases not matched to a gene; V was cut back by 5 bases and J by 5 bases. Germline loops: CDR1 SQVTM, CDR2 ANQGSEA. CDR3 in amino acids: CSVMLGQGVGDTQYF. In nucleotides, the CDR3 is TGCAGCGTTATGTTAGGGCAGGGGGTGGGAGATACGCAGTATTTT.

Details on this clone: The sample has other DNA sequences that encode this CDR3 too. The chain employs TRBV5-4 and TRBJ2-7, with 10 bases aligning to TRBD1. Losses at the gene ends were 3 bases for V and 3 bases for J; bases not matched to a gene: 3. There are 14 residues in the CDR3. Germline lookup yields CDR1 SGHNT and CDR2 YYREEE (reference sequence). Here the CDR3 reads CASSSRDRGYEQYF. The CDR3, as DNA: TGTGCCAGCAGCTCCCGGGACAGGGGCTACGAGCAGTACTTC.

The chain links TRBV9 to TRBJ2-3, with TRBD2 matching over 10 bases. Trimming took 2 bases from V and 2 from J; bases not matched to a gene: 5. Germline values: CDR1 SGDLS, CDR2 YYNGEE. The CDR3 totals 16 residues. The DNA for the CDR3 is TGTGCCAGCAGCGTTTCTAGCGGGGGCTACACAGATACGCAGTATTTT. It specifies CASSVSSGGYTDTQYF.

The chain employs TRBV11-3 and TRBJ2-1; the match to TRBD2 covers 9 bases. Germline V gives CDR1 SGHNT, CDR2 YENEEA. This CDR3 contains 17 residues. The ends lost 0 bases at V and 9 bases at J; junction bases unmatched: 12. CDR3 nucleotide sequence: TGTGCCAGCAGCTTAGATCAGTGGGCGGGGGGGACGAGTGAGCAGTTCTTC. Translated: CASSLDQWAGGTSEQFF.

The chain joins TRBV11-2 to TRBJ1-2, with D perhaps TRBD1 (5 bases). The CDR3 sequence is 15 residues long. CDR1 and CDR2 (germline): SGHAT, FQNNGV. V was clipped by 2 bases and J by 8 bases, with 18 bases between them. The CDR3 protein is CASSLSLSGPSGYTF. CDR3 DNA sequence: TGTGCCAGCAGCTTAAGCCTTTCAGGGCCCTCCGGCTACACCTTC.

The J gene is TRBJ2-2, the V gene TRBV4-1; 9 nucleotides line up with TRBD2. Looked up from germline, CDR1 is MGHRA and CDR2 is YSYEKL. The CDR3 covers 22 residues. V trimming: 1 base; J trimming: 5 bases; junction bases outside the gene matches: 23. CDR3 coding DNA: TGCGCCAGCAGCCAAGCTTACCCGGGCGGGGGGGCCTCTTTACTTCGGACCGGGGAGCTGTTTTTT. Its protein product is CASSQAYPGGGASLLRTGELFF.

This rearrangement joins TRBV9 to TRBJ2-3; 9 positions match TRBD2. Germline V gene data show CDR1 as SGDLS and CDR2 as YYNGEE. Unmatched junction bases numbered 7, after V lost 3 bases and J lost 2 bases. This CDR3 has 16 amino acids. CDR3 protein: CASSALSGGPTDTQYF. As DNA, the CDR3 is TGTGCCAGCAGCGCTTTAAGCGGGGGGCCCACAGATACGCAGTATTTT.

V usage is TRBV6-5 and J usage is TRBJ2-1; D gene uncertain. Germline V lookup: CDR1 MNHEY, CDR2 SVGAGI. The length of the CDR3 is 14 residues. V shed 0 bases and J shed 7 bases, with 10 bases lying between them. In nucleotides, the CDR3 is TGTGCCAGCAGTTACTCGAGACTGATTAATGAGCAGTTCTTC. Protein sequence: CASSYSRLINEQFF.

This clone has only one observation. The gene calls are TRBV5-1 and TRBJ1-2; 7 nucleotides match TRBD1. V was pared by 4 bases and J by 3 bases, with 6 bases of the junction left unmatched. Germline V CDR1 and CDR2: SGHRS, YFSETQ. The CDR3 totals 14 residues. DNA of the CDR3: TGCGCCAGCAGCCCCAGGACAGGAGACTATGGCTACACCTTC. It encodes CASSPRTGDYGYTF.

The genes are TRBV9 and TRBJ2-5; 12 bases line up with TRBD1. The V and J ends lost 3 bases and 5 bases, in that order; junction bases with no gene match: 11. The CDR3 runs to 17 residues. Germline CDR1 SGDLS, CDR2 YYNGEE. Here the CDR3 DNA reads TGTGCCAGCAGCGCCAACCCCCGGGACAGGGGGCATGAGACCCAGTACTTC. Protein sequence: CASSANPRDRGHETQYF.

V and J are TRBV9 and TRBJ2-3, with 9 bases aligning to TRBD2. Germline V gives CDR1 SGDLS, CDR2 YYNGEE. The CDR3 runs to 11 residues. V was clipped by 9 bases and J by 10 bases; unmatched bases: 6. The CDR3, as DNA: TGTGCCACTGAGCGGGGGGCTGCGCAGTATTTT. Residues: CATERGAAQYF.

This chain connects TRBV29-1 to TRBJ2-7, with 9 bases aligning to TRBD2. V was clipped by 5 bases and J by 6 bases; unmatched bases: 17. This CDR3 comprises 16 residues. Germline V lookup: CDR1 SQVTM, CDR2 ANQGSEA. DNA for the CDR3: TGCAGCGTTCAATCTAGCGGGGCTCTTGGAGGGTTCGAGCAGTACTTC. Translating it yields CSVQSSGALGGFEQYF.

V is TRBV7-9 and J is TRBJ2-7; 7 positions agree with TRBD1. V was clipped by 2 bases and J by 2 bases; unmatched bases: 6. Germline CDR1 reads SEHNR; CDR2 reads FQNEAQ (reference sequence). The CDR3 has 15 amino acids. The CDR3 reads CASSLSVRGPYEQYF. The CDR3, as DNA: TGTGCCAGCAGCTTATCTGTTAGGGGGCCCTACGAGCAGTACTTC. The full variable domain, with the rest looked up from reference TRBV7-9 and TRBJ2-7, is DTGVSQNPRHKITKRGQNVTFRCDPISEHNRLYWYRQTLGQGPEFLTYFQNEAQLEKSRLLSDRFSAERPKGSFSTLEIQRTEQGDSAMYLCASSLSVRGPYEQYFGPGTRLTVT.

This chain joins TRBV6-1 and TRBJ2-5; D is perhaps TRBD1 (5 bases). CDR3 length: 13 amino acids. Trimming removed 6 bases at V and 1 base at J, with 9 bases between. Germline V CDR1 and CDR2: MNHNS, SASEGT. CDR3 DNA: TGTGCCAGCAGCGGACACCTCCAAGAGACCCAGTACTTC. It is translated as CASSGHLQETQYF.

With regard to this clone: This sample also contains other DNA sequences that code for the same CDR3. This rearrangement joins TRBV6-1 to TRBJ1-2; tentative D call: TRBD1 (6 bases). The germline V and J ends were trimmed by 8 bases and 10 bases, with 23 bases remaining between them. The CDR3 has 14 residues. Germline loops: CDR1 MNHNS, CDR2 SASEGT. Here the CDR3 DNA reads TGTGCCAGCGTACAAAGACAGGTCGATTTGCACTACACCTTC. Amino acids: CASVQRQVDLHYTF.

The chain combines TRBV19 with TRBJ1-2, with TRBD1 identical over 7 bases. The germline gives CDR1 LNHDA, CDR2 SQIVND (reference sequence). V lost 9 bases to trimming and J lost 4 bases; unmatched junction nucleotides: 8. The CDR3 consists of 13 residues. CDR3 nucleotides: TGTGCCAGCCGAGGACAGGACCTCTATGGCTACACCTTC. This gives the protein CASRGQDLYGYTF. Full variable domain (remainder filled in from reference TRBV19 and TRBJ1-2): DGGITQSPKYLFRKEGQNVTLSCEQNLNHDAMYWYRQDPGQGLRLIYYSQIVNDFQKGDIAEGYSVSREKKESFPLTVTSAQKNPTAFYLCASRGQDLYGYTFGSGTRLTVV.

CDR3 DNA sequence: TGTGCCAGCAGCCATCAGGAAGCTGGGGCCAACGTCCTGACTTTC. Translated: CASSHQEAGANVLTF. V and J are TRBV7-9 and TRBJ2-6; no definite D call. CDR1 is SEHNR and CDR2 is FQNEAQ in the germline V gene (reference sequence). The CDR3 extends over 15 amino acids. Trimming pared 5 bases from V and 2 bases from J, leaving 10 bases between.